This entry is about one T cell receptor (beta chain). The clone's antigen remains unknown. Base qualities were left out, and no much larger clone turns up one base away. This sample was taken from a study of blood T cell repertoires in COVID-19 (dated by TCRdb to 2020 to 2021). A note on the overall study: Samples covering the acute and convalescent phases of COVID-19 were provided by collaborators in the United States, Italy and Spain. The prospective study material was composed of cDNA or gDNA derived from T cells, B-cell-depleted T cells, or PBMCs. The dataset comprised deeply sampled blood TCRbeta repertoires from subjects exposed to, actively infected with, or recovered from COVID-19. The repertoires were released in a freely available public database meant as a resource for research on the immune response to SARS-CoV-2. The samples were drawn from two sources: the first 160 participants of the ongoing ImmuneRACE study, and some 1,300 subjects contributed by 6 global collaborators. A de-identified subject ID, COVID-19 status, age in years and sex were almost always included in the sample metadata. Where available, HLA class I and class II types were obtained from metadata supplied by the sample provider rather than from assay-based typing. The paper's findings and limits, for the study overall: Clinical and demographic metadata were provided uncurated, with the amount varying by source and participant.

The immunoSEQ Assay, a bias-controlled multiplex PCR, was used to amplify TCRbeta CDR3 regions from genomic DNA. The authors' pipeline ran thus. The number of nucleated cells in each sample was estimated from the amplification of reference gene primers within the assay. To quantify the absolute abundance of each unique TCRbeta CDR3 rearrangement, sequence reads were collapsed and filtered. For each sample, productive Simpson clonality was calculated by taking the square root of Simpson's diversity index across productive rearrangements. TCRdb limited this immuneACCESS table to in-frame rearrangements with V and J called. A share of clones is missing; checked studies link under half to unresolved V genes, and the rest is unexplained. V and J calls and clone size follow that table, whereas D and trimming were derived from the DNA. Within this sample are 30,000 to 40,000 clones, with 83% of them counted one time only. The leading ten clones occupy roughly 3.5% of the sample.

Each collaborating institution followed its own protocols to collect whole blood in K2EDTA tubes. For TCRbeta analysis, collaborator samples were shipped as frozen whole blood, as isolated PBMCs, or as DNA extracted from either sample type. Input material: peripheral blood. The clonotype comes from a man aged 50-60 years with acute or convalescent COVID-19.

The CDR3 is CASSLRTENTEAFF. The bases read TGTGCCAGCAGCCTTAGGACAGAGAACACTGAAGCTTTCTTT. In this chain, TRBV16 is recombined with TRBJ1-1, with TRBD1 perhaps the D gene, on 6 matching bases. The junction carries 10 bases between V and J, which are trimmed by 4 bases and 1 base respectively. The germline V gene yields KGHSY for CDR1 and FQNENV for CDR2. The CDR3 contains 14 residues, cysteine and phenylalanine counted. Only the CDR3 DNA stays, 42 bases, in frame from base 1.